The 20 T cell receptor beta chains below all came from one sample that was sequenced in a study of T cell responses to AZD1222 COVID-19 vaccine. This table comes from immunoSEQ multiplex PCR, and its TCRdb copy is limited to in-frame clones, with some not included. The sample carries about 99,000 clones, less than 95% recorded once. The material was peripheral blood, obtained on day 0 of AZD1222 vaccination. These receptor sequences come from an adult in good health.

This clone was observed a single time. This chain connects TRBV25-1 to TRBJ2-5; D might be TRBD2 (5 bases). This CDR3 comprises 15 residues. V was clipped by 4 bases and J by 0 bases, with 12 bases between them. Germline V gives CDR1 MGHDK, CDR2 SYGVNS. As DNA, the CDR3 is TGTGCCAGCAGTGTCCAGGACTGGTACCAAGAGACCCAGTACTTC. The encoded protein is CASSVQDWYQETQYF.

V and J are TRBV7-3 and TRBJ2-3; D is unresolved. Germline CDR1 and CDR2: SGHTA and FQGTGA. CDR3 length equals 12 residues. The V gene lost 5 bases and the J gene lost 6 bases, with 9 bases spanning the gap. The CDR3 is CASSDVLDTQYF. The CDR3 region has the DNA TGTGCCAGCAGCGACGTTCTCGATACGCAGTATTTT.

This chain joins TRBV4-3 and TRBJ1-6; the D is unclear. The V end lost 1 base, the J end lost 10 bases, and 11 bases lay between the germline ends. Germline assignment: CDR1 LGHNA and CDR2 YSLEER. The CDR3 sequence is 14 residues long. CDR3 region: CASSQARASSPLHF. The CDR3 bases are TGCGCCAGCAGCCAAGCAAGGGCTTCGTCACCCCTCCACTTT.

This clone was counted once. V gene TRBV4-1 combines with J gene TRBJ2-2; the D is unclear. The CDR3 totals 15 residues. Germline CDR1 reads MGHRA; CDR2 reads YSYEKL. Deletions cut 0 bases from V and 3 bases from J, with 8 bases between. This CDR3 is CASSQDWDYTGELFF. CDR3 sequence (DNA): TGCGCCAGCAGCCAAGATTGGGATTACACCGGGGAGCTGTTTTTT.

The chain combines TRBV10-3 with TRBJ2-5; 8 nucleotides line up with TRBD2. Germline CDR1 and CDR2: ENHRY and SYGVKD. The V segment lost 8 bases and the J segment 5 bases; nucleotides outside the gene matches: 1. The CDR3 has 11 amino acids. CDR3 bases: TGTGCCATCGCTAGCGGGGAGACCCAGTACTTC. Its protein is CAIASGETQYF.

This chain uses TRBV4-2 with TRBJ1-1; unclear D gene. The CDR3 is 13 residues long. Germline CDR1 and CDR2: LGHNA and YNFKEQ. Trimming took 0 bases from V and 0 from J, leaving 2 bases between them. This CDR3 reads CASSQDVNTEAFF. CDR3 nucleotides: TGTGCCAGCAGCCAAGATGTGAACACTGAAGCTTTCTTT.

The V call is TRBV5-1, the J call TRBJ2-7, with D unclear. V was pared by 0 bases and J by 5 bases, with 12 bases between. The CDR3 loop spans 14 amino acids. CDR1 is SGHRS and CDR2 is YFSETQ in the germline V gene. The CDR3, as DNA: TGCGCCAGCAGCTTGGACTCGTCTTGGGACGAGCAGTACTTC. It yields the protein CASSLDSSWDEQYF.

The CDR3 DNA sequence: TGTGCCAGCAGCCCGGACGGCGGGGCTGGGGCCAACGTCCTGACTTTC. It specifies CASSPDGGAGANVLTF. This chain joins TRBV5-4 and TRBJ2-6; D is possibly TRBD2 (6 bases). In germline, CDR1 is SGHNT, CDR2 YYREEE (reference sequence). V gave up 4 bases and J gave up 2 bases, with 13 bases separating them. The CDR3 consists of 16 residues.

DNA for the CDR3: TGTGCCAGCAGTGAAACCCCTGGTACAACCGGGGGGTGGGATACGCAGTATTTT. It translates to CASSETPGTTGGWDTQYF. J is TRBJ2-3 and V is TRBV6-1, with 7 bases aligning to TRBD2. V gave up 2 bases and J gave up 6 bases; unmatched junction bases: 17. This CDR3 has 18 amino acids. Germline CDR1 is MNHNS and CDR2 is SASEGT.

This clone was seen only a few times. The genes are TRBV21-1 and TRBJ1-3. TRBV21-1 is a pseudogene segment. The CDR3 extends over 16 amino acids. The CDR3 DNA reads TGTGCCAGCAGTACCCTGAGAAGAAAGTCTGGAAACACCATATATTTT. The encoded protein is CASSTLRRKSGNTIYF.

The chain links TRBV5-8 to TRBJ2-3, with unresolved D. Trimming removed 0 bases from V and 7 bases from J, with 6 bases in between. This CDR3 is 12 amino acids long. CDR1 is SGHTS, CDR2 YDEGEE, per germline. The CDR3 DNA reads as TGTGCCAGCAGCTTGGTTTTAAATACGCAGTATTTT. This sequence encodes CASSLVLNTQYF.

With regard to this clone: Other nucleotide sequences from this sample produce the same CDR3. The chain joins TRBV18 to TRBJ1-1; no clear D gene. Trimming left V 3 bases short and J 1 base short, with 6 bases between. CDR1 is KGHSH and CDR2 is LQKENI in the germline V gene. The CDR3 length is 13 residues. The CDR3 region has the DNA TGTGCCAGCTCACCGCCTTGGAACACTGAAGCTTTCTTT. Translated, it gives CASSPPWNTEAFF.

CDR3 sequence reads: CATSRRTSGNNEQFF. CDR3 DNA: TGTGCCACCAGCAGGAGGACTAGCGGAAACAATGAGCAGTTCTTC. The V gene is TRBV15, the J gene TRBJ2-1; 10 nucleotides match TRBD2. V shed 3 bases, J shed 5 bases, and the junction held 4 bases outside the gene matches. This CDR3 is built from 15 residues. Germline V lookup: CDR1 LNHNV, CDR2 YYDKDF (reference sequence).

The chain couples TRBV6-5 to TRBJ1-1; no reliable D call. Trimming cost V 6 bases and J 10 bases, with 18 bases left between them. Germline loops: CDR1 MNHEY, CDR2 SVGAGI. The CDR3 contains 13 residues. CDR3 residues: CASSRDGSGGAFF. For the CDR3, the DNA is TGTGCCAGCAGCCGCGACGGGTCTGGCGGAGCTTTCTTT.

This clone was observed once. This rearrangement joins TRBV7-8 to TRBJ2-5; D gene uncertain. V lost 5 bases and J 3 bases, leaving 13 bases between the germline ends. Germline V gene lookup returns CDR1 SGHVS and CDR2 FQNEAQ. The CDR3 has 14 amino acids. CDR3 bases: TGTGCCAGCAGCCCCCTAAGTCCCAAAGAGACCCAGTACTTC. Its translation: CASSPLSPKETQYF. The full variable domain, its missing parts supplied by reference TRBV7-8 and TRBJ2-5, is GAGVSQSPRYKVAKRGQDVALRCDPISGHVSLFWYQQALGQGPEFLTYFQNEAQLDKSGLPSDRFFAERPEGSVSTLKIQRTQQEDSAVYLCASSPLSPKETQYFGPGTRLLVL.

This chain uses TRBV5-1 with TRBJ2-7; 13 bases are shared with TRBD2. This CDR3 contains 15 residues. V was pared by 3 bases and J by 2 bases, with 2 bases of the junction left unmatched. Germline CDR1 reads SGHRS; CDR2 reads YFSETQ. The CDR3 loop is CASSWGLAGPYEQYF. The DNA for the CDR3 is TGCGCCAGCAGCTGGGGACTAGCGGGGCCCTACGAGCAGTACTTC. Drawing the rest from reference TRBV5-1 and TRBJ2-7, the complete variable domain is KAGVTQTPRYLIKTRGQQVTLSCSPISGHRSVSWYQQTPGQGLQFLFEYFSETQRNKGNFPGRFSGRQFSNSRSEMNVSTLELGDSALYLCASSWGLAGPYEQYFGPGTRLTVT.

The chain has TRBV7-2 and TRBJ1-6, with D maybe TRBD1 (5 bases). CDR1 is SGHTA, CDR2 FQGNSA, per germline. Trimming removed 0 bases from V and 6 bases from J, with 12 bases in between. The CDR3 sequence is 16 residues long. The CDR3 region has the DNA TGTGCCAGCAGCTTAGCGCAGGTCAGGGCTAATTCACCCCTCCACTTT. Its protein product is CASSLAQVRANSPLHF.

The chain uses TRBV19 and TRBJ2-7, with 9 bases aligning to TRBD1. V lost 4 bases and J lost 6; bases outside the gene matches: 10. The CDR3 has 15 residues. Germline-derived CDR1 and CDR2 are LNHDA and SQIVND (reference sequence). Written as DNA, the CDR3 is TGTGCCAGTAGTACCACAGGGGGCGTCTACGGCGAGCAGTACTTC. Amino acids: CASSTTGGVYGEQYF.

This clone was seen a single time. CDR3 in DNA: TGTGCCAGCAGCTTCGTAGGGACAGGGGGCATGGAGACCCAGTACTTC. Protein product: CASSFVGTGGMETQYF. The V and J genes are TRBV7-2 and TRBJ2-5, with TRBD1 matching over 12 bases. The CDR3 spans 16 residues. Trimming at V came to 3 bases and at J to 5 bases, leaving 7 bases not matched to a gene. Germline CDR1 is SGHTA and CDR2 is FQGNSA. The full variable domain, with the rest looked up from reference TRBV7-2 and TRBJ2-5, is GAGVSQSPSNKVTEKGKDVELRCDPISGHTALYWYRQSLGQGLEFLIYFQGNSAPDKSGLPSDRFSAERTGGSVSTLTIQRTQQEDSAVYLCASSFVGTGGMETQYFGPGTRLLVL.

The chain uses TRBV18 and TRBJ1-6; D gene unclear. The ends were cut back, 3 bases at V and 6 bases at J, with 12 bases in the middle. CDR3 length equals 15 residues. From germline, CDR1 is KGHSH and CDR2 LQKENI. DNA of the CDR3: TGTGCCAGCTCACCCGACCCCGGTGGTAATTCACCCCTCCACTTT. Translated, it gives CASSPDPGGNSPLHF.